Listed below are T cell receptor beta chains from one sample, sequenced in a study of beta chain features in type 1 diabetes. Measured with immunoSEQ multiplex PCR; TCRdb has only the in-frame clones, and not every one. The repertoire holds about 140,000 clones, with over 8% as singletons. Material: central memory CD4+ T cells from blood. These TCRs come from a woman in her thirties or forties in good health. CDR3s leave out the opening cysteine and the closing phenylalanine or tryptophan. Each record gives: V gene, J gene, CDR3 protein.

TRBV7-7	TRBJ2-1	ASSSGALGEAEQF
TRBV6-1	TRBJ2-2	ATPLAGGATGELF
TRBV5-1	TRBJ1-2	ASSLDGGYDGYT
TRBV5-1	TRBJ1-5	ASRVSDSSNQPQH
TRBV7-2	TRBJ1-6	ASRSRTGNSPLH
TRBV4-3	TRBJ2-5	ASSLTARGEQETQY
TRBV2	TRBJ1-6	ASSSQGRSNSPLH
TRBV9	TRBJ1-4	ASSTGLSGEKLF
TRBV7-2	TRBJ2-3	ASSLARGGGGTDTQY
TRBV4-1	TRBJ1-3	ASSQGAVRGRAGNTIY
TRBV6-4	TRBJ1-1	ASSETDRGPEAF
TRBV29-1	TRBJ2-2	SVAPGTGAAGELF
TRBV6-5	TRBJ1-5	ASSYSNRNDQPQH
TRBV2	TRBJ2-5	ASSETTSVKDQY
TRBV6-5	TRBJ1-2	ASSGGTGYT
TRBV7-2	TRBJ2-7	ASSLGGSGEQY
TRBV6-5	TRBJ1-5	ASSYLEGQPQH
TRBV5-8	TRBJ2-5	ASSRSGGARQETQY
TRBV10-3	TRBJ2-7	AITHNQAHEQY
TRBV29-1	TRBJ1-1	SAEQGMDTEAF
TRBV18	TRBJ2-5	ASSLSQPETQY
TRBV23-1	TRBJ2-1	ASSLRTGSSYNEQF
TRBV29-1	TRBJ1-5	SVSLQGNSNQPQH
TRBV14	TRBJ2-7	ASSQEVGSSYEQY
TRBV12-5	TRBJ1-1	ASGLSPGVKKAF
TRBV7-9	TRBJ2-3	ASSFGRVLNTDTQY
TRBV14	TRBJ2-5	ASSQDTGTIQETQY
TRBV18	TRBJ2-7	ASSPSDRGGEQY
TRBV6-5	TRBJ2-5	ASSDTGTGETQY
TRBV12-5	TRBJ2-1	ASGISRGGDQEQF
TRBV29-1	TRBJ1-4	SVVGQATNEKLF
TRBV6-1	TRBJ1-2	ASNRALDGYT
TRBV7-2	TRBJ1-5	ASTDRVRNQPQH
TRBV7-2	TRBJ2-3	ASSLSGGASDTQY
TRBV7-8	TRBJ2-3	ASSLGRRTDTQY
TRBV5-4	TRBJ2-1	ASSTTSGRYNEQF
TRBV11-2	TRBJ2-7	ASSGGTGKVEQY
TRBV15	TRBJ1-2	ATSPSPGEVANYGYT
TRBV5-1	TRBJ1-2	ASSPGTAFNYGYT
TRBV7-2	TRBJ2-7	ASSLGQVAQYEQY
TRBV19	TRBJ1-1	ASRTPAGVLPNTEAF
TRBV7-2	TRBJ2-3	ASSLASILPDTQY
TRBV7-6	TRBJ2-3	ASSSAGASTDTQY
TRBV14	TRBJ1-4	ASSARTGGEKLF
TRBV29-1	TRBJ1-5	SVRTGNQPQH
TRBV5-6	TRBJ1-6	ASSLVEMDSPLH
TRBV4-1	TRBJ1-5	ASSQVGTGVSNQPQH
TRBV5-6	TRBJ2-1	ASSRQLGYNEQF
TRBV11-2	TRBJ1-2	ASSSPSRVDLSDT
TRBV11-2	TRBJ2-7	ASSLVGRGVYEQY
TRBV5-1	TRBJ2-1	ASSLEPSGGADYNEQF
TRBV5-4	TRBJ1-2	ASSDRGGYGYT
TRBV5-1	TRBJ2-5	ASRLTSGVGETQY